This T cell receptor (beta chain) was observed in a study of T cell responses to AZD1222 COVID-19 vaccine. This CDR3 has 14 residues. V shed 6 bases and J shed 0 bases, with 8 bases lying between them. Germline CDR1 reads MNHEY; CDR2 reads SMNVEV (reference sequence). Data came from immunoSEQ multiplex PCR; TCRdb stores just in-frame clones and leaves some out. Among more than 75,000 clones listed, 89% were seen once. In its sample, this clone was seen a few times. The clonotype was recovered from an adult in good health. The chain links TRBV27 to TRBJ1-4; D gene ambiguous. The specimen was peripheral blood, collected on day 0 of AZD1222 vaccination. The CDR3 nucleotides read TGTGCCAGCAGCAGAGGACCAACTAATGAAAAACTGTTTTTT. Translation gives CASSRGPTNEKLFF.